This passage covers 25 T cell receptor beta chains from one sample sequenced in a study of OX40 agonist ivuxolimab in advanced cancers. Sequencing was performed with immunoSEQ multiplex PCR; in TCRdb, only in-frame clones are kept and a portion is missing. The data contain approximately 75,000 clones, 85% to 90% of them singletons. Source: CD4+ or CD8+ T cells sorted from blood, taken in a trial of the OX40 agonist ivuxolimab. The receptors come from an adult with an advanced solid tumor such as melanoma, head and neck, liver or kidney cancer.

The V call is TRBV11-2, the J call TRBJ2-1; the match to TRBD2 covers 11 bases. CDR3 length: 17 amino acids. Trimming took 2 bases from V and 4 from J; bases not matched to a gene: 7. Germline CDR1 SGHAT, CDR2 FQNNGV. This CDR3 is CASSLLLAGGAYNEQFF. For the CDR3, the DNA is TGTGCCAGCAGCTTACTATTAGCGGGAGGGGCTTACAATGAGCAGTTCTTC.

The chain employs TRBV19 and TRBJ2-3, with D perhaps matching TRBD1 (6 bases). The germline CDR1 and CDR2 sequences are LNHDA and SQIVND (reference sequence). This CDR3 comprises 15 residues. V was clipped by 6 bases and J by 2 bases, with 15 bases between them. The CDR3 region is CASSVPDRITDTQYF. CDR3 nucleotides: TGTGCCAGTAGCGTTCCGGACAGAATCACAGATACGCAGTATTTT.

A word on this clone: The junction departs from germline at one end; a sequencing error may be responsible. The J gene is TRBJ1-2, the V gene TRBV30; no clear D gene. Germline-derived CDR1 and CDR2 are GTSNPN and SVGIG (reference sequence). This CDR3 spans 11 amino acids. CDR3 region: CAWSGQSIPYF. The CDR3, as DNA: TGTGCCTGGAGCGGGCAGTCTATCCCCTACTTC.

The rearrangement links TRBV7-3 to TRBJ1-1; 7 bases fit TRBD1. The CDR3 loop spans 15 amino acids. Germline loops: CDR1 SGHTA, CDR2 FQGTGA. After removal of 5 bases from V and 3 bases from J, the junction contained 9 bases not matched to a gene. The CDR3 spells CASSPLTTGDTEAFF. CDR3 DNA: TGTGCCAGCAGCCCACTCACCACAGGGGACACTGAAGCTTTCTTT.

This clone was counted between two and nine times. The rearrangement uses TRBV7-3 and TRBJ2-7; 9 positions match TRBD2. The germline CDR1 and CDR2 sequences are SGHTA and FQGTGA. The CDR3 loop spans 13 amino acids. V was clipped by 4 bases and J by 11 bases; unmatched bases: 9. For the CDR3, the DNA is TGTGCCAGCAGCTCCTATGCGGGGGGGCCGGAGTACTTC. It specifies CASSSYAGGPEYF.

The V call is TRBV19, the J call TRBJ2-3, with 8 bases that match TRBD2. Trimming at V came to 4 bases and at J to 0 bases, leaving 15 bases not matched to a gene. Per germline, CDR1 LNHDA and CDR2 SQIVND (reference sequence). CDR3 size: 19 residues. The CDR3 DNA reads as TGTGCCAGTAGTAAAGGAAGCGGGGGTGGGCCCGCTAGCACAGATACGCAGTATTTT. Translating it yields CASSKGSGGGPASTDTQYF.

This clone was seen more than once but under ten times. The gene calls are TRBV2 and TRBJ2-3; 10 nucleotides line up with TRBD1. The V gene's germline CDR1 is SNHLY and CDR2 FYNNEI. The CDR3 consists of 15 residues. V trimming: 5 bases; J trimming: 3 bases; junction bases outside the gene matches: 5. CDR3 nucleotide sequence: TGTGCCAGCAGTTCAAGGACAGGGGGTACAGATACGCAGTATTTT. Its protein product is CASSSRTGGTDTQYF.

The genes are TRBV6-6 and TRBJ2-7; no definite D call. With 8 bases removed from V and 5 bases from J, the gap between germline ends came to 10 bases. This CDR3 has 11 residues. CDR1 and CDR2 (germline): MNHNY, SVGAGI (reference sequence). CDR3 loop: CASSLLDEQYF. The CDR3 coding sequence is TGTGCCAGCTCTCTCCTGGACGAGCAGTACTTC.

The chain has TRBV5-6 and TRBJ2-2, with unresolved D. The CDR3 length is 12 residues. Per germline, CDR1 SGHDT and CDR2 YYEEEE. V was clipped by 3 bases and J by 2 bases, with 2 bases between them. The CDR3 bases are TGTGCCAGCAGCTCTAACACCGGGGAGCTGTTTTTT. It yields the protein CASSSNTGELFF.

A few counts support this clone. The V call is TRBV11-2, the J call TRBJ1-1; D unresolved. With 2 bases removed from V and 3 bases from J, the gap between germline ends came to 4 bases. This CDR3 spans 12 amino acids. CDR1 and CDR2 from the germline V gene are SGHAT and FQNNGV. The CDR3 sequence: CASSLRDTEAFF. As DNA, the CDR3 is TGTGCCAGCAGCTTAAGGGACACTGAAGCTTTCTTT. Supplemented by reference TRBV11-2 and TRBJ1-1, the full variable domain reads EAGVAQSPRYKIIEKRQSVAFWCNPISGHATLYWYQQILGQGPKLLIQFQNNGVVDDSQLPKDRFSAERLKGVDSTLKIQPAKLEDSAVYLCASSLRDTEAFFGQGTRLTVV.

The CDR3 DNA reads as TGTGCCAGCTCACCACTATCAGGGAACACTGAAGCTTTCTTT. This encodes CASSPLSGNTEAFF. This chain links TRBV18 with TRBJ1-1; D is unresolved. Germline V gene sequence: CDR1 KGHSH, CDR2 LQKENI. V was pared by 1 base and J by 1 base, with 7 bases between. This CDR3 has 14 amino acids.

V usage is TRBV27 and J usage is TRBJ1-6; D is possibly TRBD1 (5 bases). The germline gives CDR1 MNHEY, CDR2 SMNVEV (reference sequence). The CDR3 consists of 15 residues. Between the trimmed V and J ends, which lost 8 bases and 9 bases, there was a span of 20 bases. CDR3 sequence: CASSPGGGFGSPLHF. CDR3 DNA sequence: TGTGCCAGCTCCCCCGGGGGAGGGTTCGGTTCACCCCTCCACTTT.

This clone is a singleton in its sample. This sequence joins TRBV6-4 and TRBJ2-3; a weak D match, TRBD2 (6 bases). V was clipped by 4 bases and J by 2 bases, with 16 bases between them. Germline CDR1 reads MRHNA; CDR2 reads SNTAGT. This CDR3 has 16 residues. The CDR3 nucleotides are TGTGCCAGCAGTGCTGGACCTGGACTATCCACAGATACGCAGTATTTT. Protein product: CASSAGPGLSTDTQYF.

The chain combines TRBV5-1 with TRBJ2-1; 9 bases are a match to TRBD2. Losses at the gene ends were 4 bases for V and 0 bases for J; bases not matched to a gene: 5. The CDR3 is made up of 16 amino acids. Germline values: CDR1 SGHRS, CDR2 YFSETQ. CDR3 in DNA: TGCGCCAGCAGCATCTTAGCGGGGGTCTCCTACAATGAGCAGTTCTTC. Translated: CASSILAGVSYNEQFF.

V and J are TRBV6-1 and TRBJ1-2, with TRBD1 matching 7 bases. Germline-derived CDR1 and CDR2 are MNHNS and SASEGT. The CDR3 consists of 13 residues. V was pared by 3 bases and J by 7 bases, with 5 bases of the junction left unmatched. The CDR3 DNA reads as TGTGCCAGCAGTGATGGGGGACAGAGTGGCTACACCTTC. It is translated as CASSDGGQSGYTF.

A single count supports this clone. V gene TRBV19 combines with J gene TRBJ2-5; maybe TRBD1 (5 bases). Germline V gene data show CDR1 as LNHDA and CDR2 as SQIVND (reference sequence). The CDR3 has 13 amino acids. V lost 4 bases, J lost 1 base, and 7 bases lay in between. CDR3 bases: TGTGCCAGTAGTAGACAGCCCCAAGAGACCCAGTACTTC. Its protein is CASSRQPQETQYF.

The chain joins TRBV27 to TRBJ1-4; perhaps TRBD1 as D (6 bases). CDR1 MNHEY and CDR2 SMNVEV come from the germline V gene (reference sequence). The CDR3 covers 14 residues. V lost 5 bases, J lost 6 bases, and 13 bases lay in between. CDR3 loop: CASSPQGWDEKLFF. For the CDR3, the DNA is TGTGCCAGCAGTCCACAGGGTTGGGATGAAAAACTGTTTTTT.

This clone was seen only a few times. This sequence joins TRBV9 and TRBJ2-5; D is possibly TRBD2 (6 bases). The CDR3 has 14 amino acids. With 4 bases removed from V and 2 bases from J, the gap between germline ends came to 12 bases. Looked up from germline, CDR1 is SGDLS and CDR2 is YYNGEE. CDR3 residues: CASSPLGGQETQYF. The CDR3 DNA follows: TGTGCCAGCAGCCCCCTCGGGGGACAAGAGACCCAGTACTTC.

V usage is TRBV11-2 and J usage is TRBJ2-7; 9 positions match TRBD1. J gave up 3 bases and V 4 bases, and 10 bases lay outside the gene matches. The CDR3 has 16 amino acids. CDR1 SGHAT and CDR2 FQNNGV come from the germline V gene. The CDR3 protein is CASSSGYRGRFYEQYF. DNA of the CDR3: TGTGCCAGCAGCTCCGGATACAGGGGGCGCTTCTACGAGCAGTACTTC.

This chain links TRBV7-2 with TRBJ1-2; TRBD1 matches 7 bases. Germline CDR1 SGHTA, CDR2 FQGNSA. This CDR3 is 15 amino acids long. V lost 5 bases, J lost 5 bases, and 11 bases stayed unmatched. DNA for the CDR3: TGTGCCAGCAGCCCCACTCGGGACAGAACTTATGGCTACACCTTC. Its translation: CASSPTRDRTYGYTF.

V and J are TRBV27 and TRBJ1-1; the D is unclear. V was trimmed by 2 bases and J by 6 bases, leaving 13 bases between them. CDR1 is MNHEY and CDR2 is SMNVEV in the germline V gene (reference sequence). The CDR3 runs to 14 residues. Here the CDR3 reads CASSLLGVSAEAFF. For the CDR3, the DNA is TGTGCCAGCAGTTTACTTGGAGTAAGCGCTGAAGCTTTCTTT.

This rearrangement joins TRBV5-4 to TRBJ2-2; maybe TRBD1 (6 bases). The CDR3 covers 16 residues. Germline CDR1 reads SGHNT; CDR2 reads YYREEE (reference sequence). The V end was cut by 6 bases, the J end by 4 bases, with 19 bases between. CDR3 loop: CASTPGPRGGTGELFF. The CDR3 DNA reads as TGTGCCAGCACCCCAGGGCCCCGAGGGGGCACCGGGGAGCTGTTTTTT.

The chain carries TRBV18 and TRBJ1-1; 7 bases fit TRBD1. The CDR3 covers 15 residues. Germline V gene sequence: CDR1 KGHSH, CDR2 LQKENI. The J segment lost 3 bases and the V segment lost 3 bases, leaving 7 bases of the junction unmatched. The CDR3 spells CASSPQGGLDTEAFF. The CDR3 coding sequence is TGTGCCAGCTCACCTCAGGGGGGTTTGGACACTGAAGCTTTCTTT. The whole variable domain, remainder taken from reference TRBV18 and TRBJ1-1, is NAGVMQNPRHLVRRRGQEARLRCSPMKGHSHVYWYRQLPEEGLKFMVYLQKENIIDESGMPKERFSAEFPKEGPSILRIQQVVRGDSAAYFCASSPQGGLDTEAFFGQGTRLTVV.

This clone was found a few times. CDR3 amino acids: CASSYQVPAAGNTIYF. The CDR3 DNA sequence: TGTGCCAGCAGTTACCAAGTCCCGGCAGCTGGAAACACCATATATTTT. V gene TRBV27 combines with J gene TRBJ1-3, with D unclear. This CDR3 contains 16 residues. CDR1 is MNHEY and CDR2 is SMNVEV in the germline V gene (reference sequence). The V end was cut by 4 bases, the J end by 2 bases, with 15 bases between.

The chain employs TRBV30 and TRBJ2-1; possibly TRBD1 or TRBD2 for D (5 bases each). The V and J ends lost 1 base and 0 bases respectively, with 19 bases between them. The CDR3 contains 18 residues. The germline V gene has CDR1 GTSNPN and CDR2 SVGIG (reference sequence). CDR3 amino acids: CAWSARDGTSFSYNEQFF. In DNA form, the CDR3 reads TGTGCCTGGAGTGCCCGGGACGGAACCTCTTTCTCCTACAATGAGCAGTTCTTC.